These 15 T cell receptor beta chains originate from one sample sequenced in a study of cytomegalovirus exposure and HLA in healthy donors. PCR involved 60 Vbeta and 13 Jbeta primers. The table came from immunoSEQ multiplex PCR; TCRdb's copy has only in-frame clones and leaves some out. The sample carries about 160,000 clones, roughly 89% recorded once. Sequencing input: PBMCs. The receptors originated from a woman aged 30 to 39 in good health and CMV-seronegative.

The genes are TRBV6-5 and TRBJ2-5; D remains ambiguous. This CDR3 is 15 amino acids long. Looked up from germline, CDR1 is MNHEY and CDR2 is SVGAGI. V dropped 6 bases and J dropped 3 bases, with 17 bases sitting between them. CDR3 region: CASRLTRPREETQYF. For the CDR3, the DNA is TGTGCCAGCAGGCTGACACGACCGAGAGAAGAGACCCAGTACTTC.

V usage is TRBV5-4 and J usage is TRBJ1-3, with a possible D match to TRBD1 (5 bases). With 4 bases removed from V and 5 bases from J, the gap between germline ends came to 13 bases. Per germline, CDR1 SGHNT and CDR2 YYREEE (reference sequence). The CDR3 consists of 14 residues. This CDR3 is CASSLQGNRNTIYF. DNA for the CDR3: TGTGCCAGCAGCCTGCAGGGAAATAGAAACACCATATATTTT.

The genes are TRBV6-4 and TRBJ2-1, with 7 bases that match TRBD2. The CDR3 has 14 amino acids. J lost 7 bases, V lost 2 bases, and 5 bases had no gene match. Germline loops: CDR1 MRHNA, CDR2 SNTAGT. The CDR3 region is CASSDAGEANEQFF. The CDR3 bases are TGTGCCAGCAGTGACGCGGGAGAAGCAAATGAGCAGTTCTTC.

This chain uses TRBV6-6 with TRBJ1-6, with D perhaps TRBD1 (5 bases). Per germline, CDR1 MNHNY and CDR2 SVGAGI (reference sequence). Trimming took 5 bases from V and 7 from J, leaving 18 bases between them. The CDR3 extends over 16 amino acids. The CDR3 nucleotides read TGTGCCAGCAGTCCTACCGGCGGGGCTCGCAATTCACCCCTCCACTTT. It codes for CASSPTGGARNSPLHF.

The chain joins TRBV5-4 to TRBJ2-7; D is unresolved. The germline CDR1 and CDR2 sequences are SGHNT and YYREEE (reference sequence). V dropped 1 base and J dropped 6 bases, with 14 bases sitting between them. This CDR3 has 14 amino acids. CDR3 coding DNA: TGTGCCAGCAGCTTGATGGGCCCATCGCCCGAGCAGTACTTC. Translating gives CASSLMGPSPEQYF.

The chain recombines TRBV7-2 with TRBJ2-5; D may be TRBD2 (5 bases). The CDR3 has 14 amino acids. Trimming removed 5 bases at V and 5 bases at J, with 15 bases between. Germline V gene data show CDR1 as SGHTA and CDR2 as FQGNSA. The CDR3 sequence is CASSPHPGVETQYF. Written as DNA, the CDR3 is TGTGCCAGCAGCCCCCACCCCGGGGTGGAGACCCAGTACTTC. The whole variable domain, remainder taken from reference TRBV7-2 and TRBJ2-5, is GAGVSQSPSNKVTEKGKDVELRCDPISGHTALYWYRQSLGQGLEFLIYFQGNSAPDKSGLPSDRFSAERTGGSVSTLTIQRTQQEDSAVYLCASSPHPGVETQYFGPGTRLLVL.

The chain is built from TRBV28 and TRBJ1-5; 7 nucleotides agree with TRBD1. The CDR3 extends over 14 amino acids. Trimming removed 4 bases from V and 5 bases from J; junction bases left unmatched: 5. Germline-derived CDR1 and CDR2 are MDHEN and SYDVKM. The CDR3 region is CASSSTGIHQPQHF. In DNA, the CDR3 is TGTGCCAGCAGTTCGACAGGGATCCATCAGCCCCAGCATTTT.

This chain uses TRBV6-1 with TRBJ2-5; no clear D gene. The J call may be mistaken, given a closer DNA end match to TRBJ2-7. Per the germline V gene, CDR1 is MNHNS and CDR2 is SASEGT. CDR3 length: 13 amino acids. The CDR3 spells CASSEFRQYEQYF. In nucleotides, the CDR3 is TGTGCCAGCAGTGAATTTAGACAATACGAGCAGTACTTC.

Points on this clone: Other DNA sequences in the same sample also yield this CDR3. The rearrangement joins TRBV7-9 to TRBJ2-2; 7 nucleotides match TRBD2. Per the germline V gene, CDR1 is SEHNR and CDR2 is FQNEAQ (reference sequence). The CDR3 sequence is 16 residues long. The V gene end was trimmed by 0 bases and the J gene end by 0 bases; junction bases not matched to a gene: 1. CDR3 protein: CASSLALAANTGELFF. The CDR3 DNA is TGTGCCAGCAGCTTAGCCCTAGCGGCGAACACCGGGGAGCTGTTTTTT. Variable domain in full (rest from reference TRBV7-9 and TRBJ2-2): DTGVSQNPRHKITKRGQNVTFRCDPISEHNRLYWYRQTLGQGPEFLTYFQNEAQLEKSRLLSDRFSAERPKGSFSTLEIQRTEQGDSAMYLCASSLALAANTGELFFGEGSRLTVL.

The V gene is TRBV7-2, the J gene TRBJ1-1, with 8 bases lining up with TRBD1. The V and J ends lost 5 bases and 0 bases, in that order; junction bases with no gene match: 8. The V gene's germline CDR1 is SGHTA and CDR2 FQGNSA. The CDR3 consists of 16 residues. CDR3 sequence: CASSPRAGGLNTEAFF. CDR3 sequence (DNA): TGTGCCAGCAGCCCCAGGGCAGGGGGCTTGAACACTGAAGCTTTCTTT.

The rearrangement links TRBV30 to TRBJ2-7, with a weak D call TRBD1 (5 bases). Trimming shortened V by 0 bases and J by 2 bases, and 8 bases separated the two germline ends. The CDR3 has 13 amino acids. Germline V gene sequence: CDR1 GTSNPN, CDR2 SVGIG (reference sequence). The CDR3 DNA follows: TGTGCCTGGAGTGTTACAGGCCCCTACGAGCAGTACTTC. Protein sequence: CAWSVTGPYEQYF.

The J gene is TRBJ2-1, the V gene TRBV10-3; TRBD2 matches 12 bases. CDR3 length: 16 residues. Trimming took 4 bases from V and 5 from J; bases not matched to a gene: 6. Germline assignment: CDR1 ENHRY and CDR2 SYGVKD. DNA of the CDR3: TGTGCCATCAGTGCCCGACTAGCGGGGGCAAACAATGAGCAGTTCTTC. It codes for CAISARLAGANNEQFF.

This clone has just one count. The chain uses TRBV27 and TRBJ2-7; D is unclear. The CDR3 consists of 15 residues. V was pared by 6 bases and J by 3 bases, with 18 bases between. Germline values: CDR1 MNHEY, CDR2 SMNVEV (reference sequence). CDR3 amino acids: CASSPDSRVIYEQYF. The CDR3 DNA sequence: TGTGCCAGCAGCCCAGACTCTAGAGTCATCTACGAGCAGTACTTC.

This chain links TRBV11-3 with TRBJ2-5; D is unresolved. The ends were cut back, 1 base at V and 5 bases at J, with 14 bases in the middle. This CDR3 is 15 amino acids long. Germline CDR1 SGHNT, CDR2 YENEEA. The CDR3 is CASSLASGGKETQYF. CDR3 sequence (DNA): TGTGCCAGCAGCTTAGCGTCAGGTGGAAAGGAGACCCAGTACTTC.

The CDR3 protein is CASSEAKGANSPLHF. Written as DNA, the CDR3 is TGTGCCAGCAGTGAAGCGAAGGGGGCTAATTCACCCCTCCACTTT. The V and J genes are TRBV25-1 and TRBJ1-6; TRBD1 matches 7 bases. Losses at the gene ends were 2 bases for V and 6 bases for J; bases not matched to a gene: 4. The CDR3 spans 15 residues. CDR1 is MGHDK, CDR2 SYGVNS, per germline.